These 21 T cell receptor beta chains share one sample of origin, sequenced in a study of T cells in Graves' hyperthyroidism and ophthalmopathy. Amplification targeted TCR beta CDR3 regions from RNA transcripts. Initially, a first-round RT-PCR of the TCR CDR3 employed the HTBI primer set. TCRdb re-derived calls from the multiplex PCR reads in MiXCR, one entry per CDR3 protein. The sample comprises 550,000 to 700,000 distinct CDR3 sequences, about 14% of which are singletons, and roughly 4.3% rests with the top ten. Specimen: blood. Every receptor here comes from a woman between 35 and 50 years old with Graves' ophthalmopathy.

This clonotype was observed a few times. The chain employs TRBV5-1 and TRBJ2-5, with 8 bases identical to TRBD2. Losses at the gene ends were 4 bases for V and 5 bases for J; bases not matched to a gene: 7. CDR3 length: 14 residues. Germline V gene lookup returns CDR1 SGHRS and CDR2 YFSETQ. The DNA for the CDR3 is TGCGCCAGCAGCGCCGGGGGGGCGCTGGAGACCCAGTACTTC. This codes for CASSAGGALETQYF.

This clonotype was seen repeatedly, ten times or more. This sequence joins TRBV5-1 and TRBJ2-7; D is undetermined. The length of the CDR3 is 14 residues. CDR1 is SGHRS and CDR2 is YFSETQ in the germline V gene. V gave up 4 bases and J gave up 2 bases, with 13 bases separating them. The CDR3 DNA is TGCGCCAGCAGCGTCGAGACCCAAACCTACGAGCAGTACTTC. Translated: CASSVETQTYEQYF.

The table lists this clonotype with a few counts. CDR3 protein: CASSRRDRPPYEQYF. The CDR3 nucleotides are TGTGCCAGCAGTCGCCGGGACAGGCCACCCTACGAGCAGTACTTC. The chain employs TRBV2 and TRBJ2-7; 8 positions match TRBD1. Germline CDR1 is SNHLY and CDR2 is FYNNEI. The CDR3 totals 15 residues. J was trimmed by 2 bases and V by 5 bases; bases with no gene match: 8.

This clonotype was recorded at least ten times. The rearrangement joins TRBV28 to TRBJ2-5; TRBD1 matches at 9 bases. Germline V gene lookup returns CDR1 MDHEN and CDR2 SYDVKM. The CDR3 is 14 amino acids. Trimming removed 5 bases from V and 5 bases from J; junction bases left unmatched: 6. CDR3 sequence reads: CASSPMGTGETQYF. CDR3 nucleotides: TGTGCCAGCAGTCCCATGGGGACAGGGGAGACCCAGTACTTC.

The J gene is TRBJ2-1, the V gene TRBV6-1; 10 bases are shared with TRBD2. Germline V lookup: CDR1 MNHNS, CDR2 SASEGT. The ends lost 10 bases at V and 6 bases at J; junction bases unmatched: 9. The CDR3 runs 14 residues. The CDR3 protein is CATIKASGSNEQFF. CDR3 coding DNA: TGTGCCACCATAAAGGCTAGCGGGAGCAATGAGCAGTTCTTC.

The chain uses TRBV6-1 and TRBJ1-5, with D hard to call. This CDR3 is 14 amino acids long. V dropped 2 bases and J dropped 7 bases, with 12 bases sitting between them. Germline V CDR1 and CDR2: MNHNS, SASEGT. The CDR3 loop is CASSEFTDGQPQHF. The CDR3 DNA reads TGTGCCAGCAGTGAATTCACGGACGGACAGCCCCAGCATTTT.

The table lists this clonotype with many counts. The rearrangement uses TRBV11-2 and TRBJ2-4; 7 nucleotides match TRBD2. This CDR3 comprises 16 residues. J gave up 0 bases and V 5 bases, and 7 bases lay outside the gene matches. Germline V gene lookup returns CDR1 SGHAT and CDR2 FQNNGV. CDR3 sequence: CASSLRGVLAKNIQYF. For the CDR3, the DNA is TGTGCCAGCAGCCTCCGGGGGGTACTAGCCAAAAACATTCAGTACTTC.

This clonotype was observed at least ten times. The chain recombines TRBV30 with TRBJ1-1, with unresolved D. There are 13 residues in the CDR3. The germline V gene has CDR1 GTSNPN and CDR2 SVGIG (reference sequence). V was shortened by 4 bases and J by 1 base, with 10 bases between the two germline ends. The CDR3 sequence: CAWKKLQNTEAFF. CDR3 nucleotides: TGTGCCTGGAAGAAATTACAGAACACTGAAGCTTTCTTT.

This clonotype came up once. J is TRBJ1-1 and V is TRBV19; D uncertain. This CDR3 has 11 residues. Trimming removed 3 bases at V and 11 bases at J, with 10 bases between. CDR1 and CDR2 (germline): LNHDA, SQIVND (reference sequence). CDR3 residues: CASSIAQDAFF. The CDR3 DNA sequence: TGTGCCAGTAGTATCGCGCAGGACGCTTTCTTT.

The rearrangement uses TRBV20-1 and TRBJ2-7; the D is unclear. Germline V CDR1 and CDR2: DFQATT, SNEGSKA (reference sequence). The CDR3 consists of 14 residues. V was shortened by 0 bases and J by 2 bases, with 11 bases between the two germline ends. CDR3 residues: CSAREAINPYEQYF. As DNA, the CDR3 is TGCAGTGCTAGAGAGGCCATTAATCCCTACGAGCAGTACTTC.

The table lists this clonotype with a few counts. The gene calls are TRBV10-3 and TRBJ2-7; 8 bases map to TRBD1. Germline CDR1 and CDR2: ENHRY and SYGVKD. The CDR3 runs to 13 residues. After removal of 9 bases from V and 2 bases from J, the junction contained 6 bases not matched to a gene. The CDR3 protein is CAISRDRPYEQYF. The CDR3 DNA follows: TGTGCCATATCCCGGGACAGGCCCTACGAGCAGTACTTC.

The chain joins TRBV20-1 to TRBJ2-7; a possible D gene is TRBD2 (5 bases). The V gene's germline CDR1 is DFQATT and CDR2 SNEGSKA (reference sequence). This CDR3 is built from 14 residues. V lost 3 bases to trimming and J lost 6 bases, with 18 bases between them. This CDR3 reads CSASGGQLVGEQYF. The DNA for the CDR3 is TGCAGTGCTAGTGGCGGGCAGCTAGTGGGCGAGCAGTACTTC.

This clonotype was seen ten or more times. J is TRBJ1-2 and V is TRBV12-5, with unresolved D. Germline V gene data show CDR1 as LGHNT and CDR2 as FRNRAP. The V end was cut by 6 bases, the J end by 5 bases, with 22 bases between. The CDR3 length is 16 residues. The CDR3 loop reads CASGHEHWTAAYGYTF. DNA for the CDR3: TGTGCTAGTGGGCATGAGCACTGGACGGCCGCATATGGCTACACCTTC.

This clonotype appeared many times. The chain couples TRBV28 to TRBJ2-5; D is undetermined. Deletions cut 4 bases from V and 2 bases from J, with 17 bases between. This CDR3 comprises 16 residues. CDR1 and CDR2 from the germline V gene are MDHEN and SYDVKM. CDR3 nucleotide sequence: TGTGCCAGCAGTTCCCGACGGGCCAGTACGCAAGAGACCCAGTACTTC. Encoded protein: CASSSRRASTQETQYF.

This clonotype was seen at least ten times. The V and J genes are TRBV28 and TRBJ2-7; no definite D call. Trimming pared 8 bases from V and 2 bases from J, leaving 10 bases between. There are 12 residues in the CDR3. CDR1 MDHEN and CDR2 SYDVKM come from the germline V gene. This CDR3 is CASQDGPYEQYF. CDR3 bases: TGTGCCAGCCAGGACGGACCCTACGAGCAGTACTTC.

This clonotype came up many times. This chain connects TRBV29-1 to TRBJ1-1; the D gene is possibly TRBD1 (6 bases). The germline gives CDR1 SQVTM, CDR2 ANQGSEA. V was clipped by 0 bases and J by 8 bases, with 19 bases between them. CDR3 size: 15 residues. CDR3 DNA sequence: TGCAGCGTTGAAGAAAGGGACCGGGGGCATAACGAAGCTTTCTTT. This encodes CSVEERDRGHNEAFF.

Many counts were recorded for this clonotype. V usage is TRBV27 and J usage is TRBJ2-7; 9 bases match TRBD2. Germline CDR1 and CDR2: MNHEY and SMNVEV (reference sequence). V trimming: 6 bases; J trimming: 7 bases; junction bases outside the gene matches: 7. The CDR3 spans 13 residues. The CDR3 reads CASSLAGDREQYF. DNA of the CDR3: TGTGCCAGCAGCTTAGCGGGAGATCGAGAGCAGTACTTC.

This clonotype was seen a few times. The chain carries TRBV29-1 and TRBJ1-5; TRBD1 is a possible D gene (5 bases). The CDR3 is 14 residues long. V lost 4 bases to trimming and J lost 5 bases, with 15 bases between them. Germline V CDR1 and CDR2: SQVTM, ANQGSEA. CDR3 DNA sequence: TGCAGCGTTGGGCCCCAGGGTATTGATCAGCCCCAGCATTTT. It translates to CSVGPQGIDQPQHF. Full variable domain (rest looked up from reference TRBV29-1 and TRBJ1-5): SAVISQKPSRDICQRGTSLTIQCQVDSQVTMMFWYRQQPGQSLTLIATANQGSEATYESGFVIDKFPISRPNLTFSTLTVSNMSPEDSSIYLCSVGPQGIDQPQHFGDGTRLSIL.

This clonotype was seen many times. V and J are TRBV12-3 or TRBV12-4 and TRBJ1-2; a possible D gene is TRBD1 (5 bases). V was trimmed by 5 bases and J by 2 bases, leaving 9 bases between them. CDR3 length: 13 amino acids. The DNA for the CDR3 is TGTGCCAGCAGTACAGGTGAAAACTATGGCTACACCTTC. This gives the protein CASSTGENYGYTF.

This clonotype was recorded many times. This chain joins TRBV7-6 and TRBJ2-7; D ambiguous. The CDR3 extends over 13 amino acids. Germline-derived CDR1 and CDR2 are SGHVS and FNYEAQ. V was shortened by 8 bases and J by 0 bases, with 11 bases between the two germline ends. CDR3 bases: TGTGCCAGCTCCCCCTTTGGCTCCTACGAGCAGTACTTC. Translated, it gives CASSPFGSYEQYF.

The V and J genes are TRBV11-2 and TRBJ1-5; TRBD1 is a possible D gene (6 bases). The CDR3 contains 15 residues. The V end lost 5 bases, the J end lost 3 bases, and 14 bases lay between the germline ends. The germline gives CDR1 SGHAT, CDR2 FQNNGV. The CDR3 DNA sequence: TGTGCCAGCAGCCTTGGACAGTTACCCAATCAGCCCCAGCATTTT. Encoded protein: CASSLGQLPNQPQHF.